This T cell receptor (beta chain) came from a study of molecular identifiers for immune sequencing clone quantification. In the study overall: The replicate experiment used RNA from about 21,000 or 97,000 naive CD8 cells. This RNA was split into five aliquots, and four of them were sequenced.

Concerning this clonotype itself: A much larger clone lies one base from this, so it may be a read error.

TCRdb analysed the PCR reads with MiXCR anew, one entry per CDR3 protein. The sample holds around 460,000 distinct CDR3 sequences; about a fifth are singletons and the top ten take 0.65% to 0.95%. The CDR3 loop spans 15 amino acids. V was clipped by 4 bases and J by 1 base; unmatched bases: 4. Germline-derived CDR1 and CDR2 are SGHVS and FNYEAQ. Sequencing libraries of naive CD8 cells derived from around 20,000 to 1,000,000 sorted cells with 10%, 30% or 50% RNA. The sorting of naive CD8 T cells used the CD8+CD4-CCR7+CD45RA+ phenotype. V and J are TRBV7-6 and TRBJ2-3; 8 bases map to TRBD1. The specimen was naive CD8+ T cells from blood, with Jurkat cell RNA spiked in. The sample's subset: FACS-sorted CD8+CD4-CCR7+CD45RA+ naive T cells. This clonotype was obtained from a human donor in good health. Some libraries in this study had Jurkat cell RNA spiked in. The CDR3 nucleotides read TGTGCCAGCAGCTGGACAGGGTCTGGCACAGATACGCAGTATTTT. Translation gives CASSWTGSGTDTQYF.